The 16 T cell receptor beta chains reported below all come from one sample, sequenced in a study of T cells in localized non-small cell lung cancer. Clones were read by immunoSEQ multiplex PCR, and TCRdb kept only the in-frame ones, dropping some. The table has roughly 76,000 clones, about three quarters seen once. Sequencing used PBMCs, obtained before any cancer treatment. These receptors originate from a man aged 40 to 70 with stage II squamous cell lung carcinoma.

This clone was counted only a few times. This chain links TRBV4-1 with TRBJ1-3, with D unresolved. V shed 1 base and J shed 2 bases, with 9 bases lying between them. The CDR3 covers 15 residues. Germline V gives CDR1 MGHRA, CDR2 YSYEKL. The CDR3 bases are TGCGCCAGCAGCCAAGTGGCTGGGGCTGGAAACACCATATATTTT. Its protein is CASSQVAGAGNTIYF.

The rearrangement joins TRBV5-5 to TRBJ2-7; 7 positions match TRBD1. The J segment lost 2 bases and the V segment lost 2 bases, leaving 4 bases of the junction unmatched. The germline V gene encodes CDR1 SGHKS and CDR2 YYEKEE (reference sequence). The CDR3 runs 14 residues. CDR3 amino acids: CASSLDRVPYEQYF. CDR3 DNA sequence: TGTGCCAGCAGCTTAGACAGGGTCCCCTACGAGCAGTACTTC.

The chain joins TRBV28 to TRBJ2-7, with D maybe TRBD2 (6 bases). Trimming pared 7 bases from V and 4 bases from J, leaving 14 bases between. Per germline, CDR1 MDHEN and CDR2 SYDVKM. This CDR3 is 13 amino acids long. The CDR3 coding sequence is TGTGCCAGCACCTGGTACGGGACTTACGAGCAGTACTTC. This sequence encodes CASTWYGTYEQYF.

This clone came up a few times. V usage is TRBV11-3 and J usage is TRBJ2-7; TRBD2 is a possible D gene (5 bases). Trimming shortened V by 5 bases and J by 4 bases, and 15 bases separated the two germline ends. CDR3 length equals 14 residues. CDR1 and CDR2 from the germline V gene are SGHNT and YENEEA. DNA of the CDR3: TGTGCCAGCAGCCAAACTAGTGATGGTTACGAGCAGTACTTC. It translates to CASSQTSDGYEQYF.

The J gene is TRBJ2-5, the V gene TRBV5-4; D possibly corresponds to TRBD1 (6 bases). V was pared by 4 bases and J by 7 bases, with 17 bases between. The CDR3 loop spans 14 amino acids. From germline, CDR1 is SGHNT and CDR2 YYREEE (reference sequence). The CDR3 here is CASSGFGTSGTQYF. The CDR3 nucleotides read TGTGCCAGCAGCGGGTTTGGGACATCTGGGACCCAGTACTTC. Together with reference TRBV5-4 and TRBJ2-5, the CDR3 gives the full variable domain: ETGVTQSPTHLIKTRGQQVTLRCSSQSGHNTVSWYQQALGQGPQFIFQYYREEENGRGNFPPRFSGLQFPNYSSELNVNALELDDSALYLCASSGFGTSGTQYFGPGTRLLVL.

The V gene is TRBV14, the J gene TRBJ1-6, with TRBD1 matching over 7 bases. The germline V gene encodes CDR1 SGHDN and CDR2 FVKESK. V shed 1 base and J 7 bases; nucleotides not matched to a gene: 10. The CDR3 spans 17 residues. The CDR3 region is CASSQVTGLSANSPLHF. DNA of the CDR3: TGTGCCAGCAGCCAAGTGACAGGGCTCTCTGCCAATTCACCCCTCCACTTT.

This clone was seen more than once but under ten times. DNA for the CDR3: TGCGCCAGCAGCCAAGAACGGACAGGGGGCCTGAATGAGCAGTTCTTC. Translation gives CASSQERTGGLNEQFF. The chain couples TRBV4-3 to TRBJ2-1, with TRBD1 identical over 11 bases. CDR3 length equals 16 residues. Germline values: CDR1 LGHNA, CDR2 YSLEER. V shed 0 bases, J shed 7 bases, and the junction held 5 bases outside the gene matches.

The chain couples TRBV6-5 to TRBJ1-2, with no clear D. The CDR3 has 14 residues. Germline loops: CDR1 MNHEY, CDR2 SVGAGI. V lost 6 bases and J lost 6, with 17 bases in between. CDR3 in amino acids: CASSQERMSDGYTF. The CDR3, as DNA: TGTGCCAGCAGCCAAGAGCGCATGTCGGATGGCTACACCTTC.

The genes are TRBV2 and TRBJ1-2; 7 nucleotides align to TRBD1. Trimming at V came to 6 bases and at J to 4 bases, leaving 5 bases not matched to a gene. Germline CDR1 SNHLY, CDR2 FYNNEI. This CDR3 comprises 13 residues. CDR3 amino acids: CASSVQGIYGYTF. The DNA of the CDR3 is TGTGCCAGCAGCGTACAGGGGATCTATGGCTACACCTTC. Full variable domain (missing parts from reference TRBV2 and TRBJ1-2): EPEVTQTPSHQVTQMGQEVILRCVPISNHLYFYWYRQILGQKVEFLVSFYNNEISEKSEIFDDQFSVERPDGSNFTLKIRSTKLEDSAMYFCASSVQGIYGYTFGSGTRLTVV.

This chain links TRBV4-2 with TRBJ1-6; D not certain. The germline V gene has CDR1 LGHNA and CDR2 YNFKEQ. V lost 0 bases to trimming and J lost 0 bases, with 6 bases between them. This CDR3 region has 16 residues. CDR3 amino acids: CASSQDHISYNSPLHF. CDR3 nucleotides: TGTGCCAGCAGCCAAGATCACATCTCCTATAATTCACCCCTCCACTTT.

This clone has only one observation. The genes are TRBV5-4 and TRBJ2-1; 9 bases are a match to TRBD1. This CDR3 contains 15 residues. Germline CDR1 is SGHNT and CDR2 is YYREEE (reference sequence). The J segment lost 0 bases and the V segment lost 5 bases, leaving 3 bases of the junction unmatched. CDR3 DNA: TGTGCCAGCAGTCGGGACAGGGCCTCCTACAATGAGCAGTTCTTC. Translation gives CASSRDRASYNEQFF.

This clone is a singleton in its sample. The genes are TRBV27 and TRBJ2-5; no clear D. From germline, CDR1 is MNHEY and CDR2 SMNVEV (reference sequence). The CDR3 is 12 residues long. Deletions cut 7 bases from V and 3 bases from J, with 9 bases between. CDR3 amino acids: CASTVRKETQYF. CDR3 sequence (DNA): TGTGCCAGCACCGTACGGAAAGAGACCCAGTACTTC.

CDR3 in amino acids: CASSLGGADTQYF. CDR3 sequence (DNA): TGCGCCAGCAGCTTGGGCGGGGCAGATACGCAGTATTTT. This sequence joins TRBV5-1 and TRBJ2-3; D may be TRBD2 (6 bases). Germline lookup yields CDR1 SGHRS and CDR2 YFSETQ. The CDR3 totals 13 residues. Trimming left V 0 bases short and J 4 bases short, with 6 bases between.

The gene calls are TRBV11-1 and TRBJ2-5; D gene uncertain. The CDR3 length is 16 residues. The germline V gene encodes CDR1 SGHAT and CDR2 FQDESV (reference sequence). Deletions cut 6 bases from V and 2 bases from J, with 19 bases between. CDR3 bases: TGTGCCAGCAGTCAAAGTGGGATAAGAAAACAAGAGACCCAGTACTTC. This translates into CASSQSGIRKQETQYF.

V gene TRBV5-1 combines with J gene TRBJ2-4, with D tentatively TRBD1 (5 bases). Germline CDR1 reads SGHRS; CDR2 reads YFSETQ. V was trimmed by 0 bases and J by 9 bases, leaving 13 bases between them. This CDR3 has 14 residues. The CDR3 protein is CASSLDGQGSIQYF. CDR3 DNA: TGCGCCAGCAGCTTGGACGGGCAGGGCAGCATTCAGTACTTC.

V gene TRBV9 combines with J gene TRBJ1-2; D perhaps matches TRBD1 (6 bases). V was trimmed by 4 bases and J by 8 bases, leaving 18 bases between them. The CDR3 sequence is 14 residues long. The germline V gene has CDR1 SGDLS and CDR2 YYNGEE. The CDR3 spells CASSLGHPESGYTF. For the CDR3, the DNA is TGTGCCAGCAGCTTGGGACACCCAGAGAGCGGCTACACCTTC. Full variable domain (remainder filled in from reference TRBV9 and TRBJ1-2): DSGVTQTPKHLITATGQRVTLRCSPRSGDLSVYWYQQSLDQGLQFLIQYYNGEERAKGNILERFSAQQFPDLHSELNLSSLELGDSALYFCASSLGHPESGYTFGSGTRLTVV.